The T cell receptor beta chain described here comes from a study of regulatory T cells in long-lasting Graves disease. The study, taken as a whole, reports: Samples came from peripheral blood alone, without thyroid tissue.

This clonotype was seen a few times. Its specificity is unknown. Building the TCR beta libraries relied on iRepertoire HTBI primers, and CDR3 regions underwent Arm-PCR. The authors' processing: Among the samples, around 58 TRBV and 14 TRBJ segments were identified. A single record per CDR3 protein comes from TCRdb applying MiXCR to the multiplex PCR reads. In this record, the V and J calls reflect TCRdb's handling and not the investigators' own analysis. The data show over 200,000 distinct CDR3 sequences, around 19% seen once. Time point in this sample: newly diagnosed GD, antithyroid drugs for less than 3 months. Making the TCR library involved RNA that had been extracted from PBMCs. CDR3 size: 12 residues. The J segment lost 11 bases and the V segment lost 7 bases, leaving 8 bases of the junction unmatched. Germline V gives CDR1 LNHDA, CDR2 SQIVND (reference sequence). This same sample was also taken into another study, of T cells in Graves' hyperthyroidism and ophthalmopathy. This second report adds: Researchers ran a first-round RT-PCR on the TCR CDR3 using the HTBI primer set.

The sample was peripheral blood mononuclear cells (PBMCs), taken at new diagnosis, from a patient treated with antithyroid drugs. The TCR originated in a woman in her thirties with Graves disease. The chain uses TRBV19 and TRBJ1-3; 7 bases line up with TRBD1. This chain's CDR3 is CASKSDRNAIYF. Here the CDR3 DNA reads TGTGCCAGTAAATCGGACAGGAATGCCATATATTTT.